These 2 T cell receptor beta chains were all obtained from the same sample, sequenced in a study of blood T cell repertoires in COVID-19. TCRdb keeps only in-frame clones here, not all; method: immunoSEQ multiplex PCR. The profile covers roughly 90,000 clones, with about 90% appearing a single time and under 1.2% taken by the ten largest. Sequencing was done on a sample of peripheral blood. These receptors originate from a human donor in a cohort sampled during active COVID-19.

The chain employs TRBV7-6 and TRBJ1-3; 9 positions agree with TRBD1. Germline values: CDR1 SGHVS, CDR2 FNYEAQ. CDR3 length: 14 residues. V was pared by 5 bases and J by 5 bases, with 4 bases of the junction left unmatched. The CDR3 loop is CASSPGQGRNTIYF. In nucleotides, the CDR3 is TGTGCCAGCAGCCCGGGACAGGGAAGAAACACCATATATTTT.

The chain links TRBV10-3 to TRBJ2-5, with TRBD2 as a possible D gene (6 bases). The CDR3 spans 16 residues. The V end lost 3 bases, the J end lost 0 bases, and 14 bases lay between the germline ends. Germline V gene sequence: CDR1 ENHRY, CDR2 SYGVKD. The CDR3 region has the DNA TGTGCCATCAGTGAAGGGTTAGCGGAGTACCAAGAGACCCAGTACTTC. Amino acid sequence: CAISEGLAEYQETQYF.